The source of this T cell receptor (beta chain) is a study of shared clonotypes between healthy human individuals. Only in-frame clones appear in the TCRdb table, and some are missing; sequencing was by immunoSEQ multiplex PCR. Of approximately 2.3 million clones detected, over 90% appear once; the ten largest clones hold 0.39%. The sample comprised naive CD4+ T cells from PBMCs. Regarding subset: CD45RA+ positively selected. The receptor's source is a man aged 18 to 30 in good health. Some clones in this sample may be carry-over from other donors' samples.

This CDR3 reads CASSTQGYNSPLHF. Here the CDR3 DNA reads TGTGCCAGCAGCACACAGGGGTATAATTCACCCCTCCACTTT. The chain combines TRBV6-1 with TRBJ1-6; TRBD1 aligns across 7 bases. Per the germline V gene, CDR1 is MNHNS and CDR2 is SASEGT. The CDR3 consists of 14 residues. The trim removed 6 bases at V and 4 bases at J, leaving 3 bases unmatched.